Below, 30 T cell receptor beta chains from the same sample are listed, as sequenced in a study of TIL therapy for anti-PD-1-resistant metastatic lung cancer. Time point described: pre-treatment sample, taken before nivolumab and TIL therapy. The immunoSEQ assay was v3. Clones were read by immunoSEQ multiplex PCR, and TCRdb kept only the in-frame ones, dropping some. The data contain tens of thousands of clones, about 80% of them seen just once; the ten biggest clones take up less than 3%. Sequenced material: blood, taken at baseline. All receptors derive from a woman aged 30-79 years with non-small cell lung cancer.

This clone has only a few counts. The chain couples TRBV7-2 to TRBJ1-5; D call uncertain. CDR1 SGHTA and CDR2 FQGNSA come from the germline V gene. The CDR3 contains 13 residues. The V end was cut by 5 bases, the J end by 6 bases, with 11 bases between. The CDR3: CASSPSVGQPQHF. In DNA form, the CDR3 reads TGTGCCAGCAGCCCCTCGGTTGGTCAGCCCCAGCATTTT.

This clone is labeled as medium-sized. This rearrangement joins TRBV27 to TRBJ2-3; perhaps TRBD1 as D (6 bases). Trimming took 10 bases from V and 6 from J, leaving 14 bases between them. The CDR3 covers 12 residues. Germline CDR1 MNHEY, CDR2 SMNVEV (reference sequence). For the CDR3, the DNA is TGTGCCACCCTAGGGGGTGGGGATACGCAGTATTTT. Residues: CATLGGGDTQYF.

This clone occurred once. V and J are TRBV6-5 and TRBJ2-3, with TRBD2 identical over 13 bases. Looked up from germline, CDR1 is MNHEY and CDR2 is SVGAGI. This CDR3 has 15 residues. V gave up 6 bases and J gave up 7 bases; unmatched junction bases: 7. CDR3 sequence: CASSYGTSGTHTQYF. The CDR3 bases are TGTGCCAGCAGCTATGGGACTAGCGGGACTCATACGCAGTATTTT.

This clone showed up just once. The gene calls are TRBV27 and TRBJ1-5; 7 nucleotides agree with TRBD1. Germline CDR1 is MNHEY and CDR2 is SMNVEV (reference sequence). Trimming took 6 bases from V and 0 from J; bases not matched to a gene: 8. The CDR3 contains 16 residues. DNA for the CDR3: TGTGCCAGCAGGCCACAGGGGACGTATAGCAATCAGCCCCAGCATTTT. Translation: CASRPQGTYSNQPQHF.

This clone was counted a single time. Here the CDR3 DNA reads TGTGCCAGCAGTTACTCCGAAGAAAATGAGCAGTTCTTC. It translates to CASSYSEENEQFF. The chain joins TRBV6-5 to TRBJ2-1; no definite D call. The germline V gene has CDR1 MNHEY and CDR2 SVGAGI. The CDR3 runs 13 residues. Trimming left V 0 bases short and J 7 bases short, with 7 bases between.

The V gene is TRBV5-4, the J gene TRBJ2-2, with TRBD2 matching 9 bases. Germline CDR1 is SGHNT and CDR2 is YYREEE (reference sequence). This CDR3 has 15 amino acids. V lost 3 bases to trimming and J lost 3 bases; unmatched junction nucleotides: 3. The CDR3 nucleotides are TGTGCCAGCAGCTCTAGACTAGCGGACACCGGGGAGCTGTTTTTT. Translation gives CASSSRLADTGELFF.

The chain joins TRBV6-1 to TRBJ2-2; D unresolved. This CDR3 is 14 amino acids long. The V and J ends lost 2 bases and 4 bases respectively, with 8 bases between them. Germline CDR1 reads MNHNS; CDR2 reads SASEGT. For the CDR3, the DNA is TGTGCCAGCAGTGAACCCGGCCTCACCGGGGAGCTGTTTTTT. It yields the protein CASSEPGLTGELFF.

There are a few counts of this clone. The rearrangement joins TRBV10-3 to TRBJ1-1; D may be TRBD1 (5 bases). V lost 10 bases to trimming and J lost 0 bases, with 12 bases between them. The length of the CDR3 is 13 residues. Germline values: CDR1 ENHRY, CDR2 SYGVKD. The CDR3 bases are TGTGCCACCCTTGGGACGGTGAACACTGAAGCTTTCTTT. Encoded protein: CATLGTVNTEAFF.

This chain connects TRBV10-2 to TRBJ2-7; D not resolved. The germline V gene has CDR1 WSHSY and CDR2 SAAADI. There are 13 residues in the CDR3. V lost 2 bases and J 3 bases, leaving 8 bases between the germline ends. CDR3 nucleotide sequence: TGCGCCAGCAGTGAGCAGGTAGACTACGAGCAGTACTTC. Translated: CASSEQVDYEQYF.

In DNA form, the CDR3 reads TGTGCCAGCAGCTTAGGGGCCGTATCTGAGCAGTTCTTC. This gives the protein CASSLGAVSEQFF. The chain joins TRBV7-9 to TRBJ2-1; D remains ambiguous. V lost 1 base and J lost 9, with 10 bases in between. CDR3 size: 13 residues. Germline CDR1 SEHNR, CDR2 FQNEAQ (reference sequence).

This chain uses TRBV27 with TRBJ2-4; TRBD2 is a possible D gene (5 bases). Germline CDR1 MNHEY, CDR2 SMNVEV (reference sequence). V lost 0 bases and J lost 7, with 13 bases in between. CDR3 length: 15 residues. CDR3 nucleotide sequence: TGTGCCAGCAGTTTATCGCCGTTTGGGGAGAACATTCAGTACTTC. It is translated as CASSLSPFGENIQYF.

The chain recombines TRBV2 with TRBJ1-1; D is uncertain. The germline CDR1 and CDR2 sequences are SNHLY and FYNNEI. Between the trimmed V and J ends, which lost 6 bases and 1 base, there was a span of 9 bases. The CDR3 contains 13 residues. The CDR3 loop reads CASSEVENTEAFF. CDR3 in DNA: TGTGCCAGCAGCGAGGTAGAGAACACTGAAGCTTTCTTT.

The chain links TRBV5-1 to TRBJ1-1, with TRBD1 matching over 8 bases. The CDR3 runs 12 residues. Trimming cost V 7 bases and J 4 bases; bases outside gene matches: 3. Germline assignment: CDR1 SGHRS and CDR2 YFSETQ. Here the CDR3 reads CASDRGGTEAFF. CDR3 bases: TGCGCCAGCGACAGGGGCGGCACTGAAGCTTTCTTT.

This chain uses TRBV11-3 with TRBJ2-1; the match to TRBD2 covers 9 bases. Germline V lookup: CDR1 SGHNT, CDR2 YENEEA. Losses at the gene ends were 4 bases for V and 5 bases for J; bases not matched to a gene: 3. The CDR3 runs 14 residues. The CDR3, as DNA: TGTGCCAGCAGCTCTAGCGGGATGCACAATGAGCAGTTCTTC. It yields the protein CASSSSGMHNEQFF.

The chain links TRBV27 to TRBJ2-1; TRBD2 matches 12 bases. V shed 5 bases, J shed 16 bases, and the junction held 9 bases outside the gene matches. Germline-derived CDR1 and CDR2 are MNHEY and SMNVEV (reference sequence). The CDR3 has 13 residues. The DNA of the CDR3 is TGTGCCAGCAGTCTCAGACTAGCGGGAGAAAGATTCTTC. It encodes CASSLRLAGERFF.

The genes are TRBV2 and TRBJ2-1; D not certain. Trimming took off 2 bases at V and 8 bases at J, with 13 bases between the two ends. The CDR3 covers 14 residues. The germline V gene has CDR1 SNHLY and CDR2 FYNNEI. The CDR3 DNA follows: TGTGCCAGCAGTGAATATGGTACGGTAGATGAGCAGTTCTTC. It translates to CASSEYGTVDEQFF. Full variable domain (outside the CDR3, taken from reference TRBV2 and TRBJ2-1): EPEVTQTPSHQVTQMGQEVILRCVPISNHLYFYWYRQILGQKVEFLVSFYNNEISEKSEIFDDQFSVERPDGSNFTLKIRSTKLEDSAMYFCASSEYGTVDEQFFGPGTRLTVL.

The chain's CDR3 is CASNEGPTDTQYF. The CDR3 DNA follows: TGTGCCAGCAATGAGGGTCCCACAGATACGCAGTATTTT. The V call is TRBV2, the J call TRBJ2-3; the D gene is possibly TRBD2 (5 bases). The germline gives CDR1 SNHLY, CDR2 FYNNEI. The CDR3 runs to 13 residues. V was clipped by 7 bases and J by 2 bases, with 10 bases between them.

The chain links TRBV7-8 to TRBJ2-7; the match to TRBD2 covers 9 bases. CDR3 length: 15 amino acids. V dropped 2 bases and J dropped 3; count of bases not matched to a gene: 5. Germline CDR1 reads SGHVS; CDR2 reads FQNEAQ. The DNA for the CDR3 is TGTGCCAGCAGCTTAAGGCCTAGCGGGAACTACGAGCAGTACTTC. This codes for CASSLRPSGNYEQYF.

This clone turned up a few times. This chain uses TRBV27 with TRBJ2-7; tentative D call: TRBD1 (5 bases). CDR3 length: 16 residues. In germline, CDR1 is MNHEY, CDR2 SMNVEV (reference sequence). V lost 6 bases to trimming and J lost 2 bases, with 20 bases between them. CDR3 amino acids: CASSPLLTAKTYEQYF. The CDR3 region has the DNA TGTGCCAGCAGCCCTCTCTTGACAGCAAAAACCTACGAGCAGTACTTC.

This clone has a handful of counts. This chain joins TRBV5-6 and TRBJ2-7; 7 bases fit TRBD2. The CDR3 runs 14 residues. Germline V CDR1 and CDR2: SGHDT, YYEEEE. Germline trimming cut 4 bases from V and 2 bases from J; bases unmatched to any gene: 6. In nucleotides, the CDR3 is TGTGCCAGCAGCGCAGCGGGACGGCCCTACGAGCAGTACTTC. Translating gives CASSAAGRPYEQYF.

CDR3 DNA sequence: TGTGCCAGCAGTAGGAGGCCGGGACAGGGGTACGAGCAGTACTTC. It codes for CASSRRPGQGYEQYF. The chain has TRBV27 and TRBJ2-7; the match to TRBD1 covers 10 bases. Germline CDR1 MNHEY, CDR2 SMNVEV (reference sequence). The CDR3 covers 15 residues. The ends lost 5 bases at V and 4 bases at J; junction bases unmatched: 8.

In this sample, this clone turned up a few times. At one end the junction does not follow the germline gene, possibly because of a read error. The chain uses TRBV6-1 and TRBJ1-3, with 10 positions matching TRBD1. The germline V gene encodes CDR1 MNHNS and CDR2 SASEGT. The CDR3 loop spans 12 amino acids. The CDR3 region has the DNA TGTGCCAGCAGTAACCGACAGGGGGCAAGTGGGTTT. Translating gives CASSNRQGASGF.

This rearrangement joins TRBV11-2 to TRBJ2-3, with 8 positions matching TRBD1. The CDR3 covers 15 residues. Losses at the gene ends were 5 bases for V and 4 bases for J; bases not matched to a gene: 8. Per the germline V gene, CDR1 is SGHAT and CDR2 is FQNNGV. The CDR3 loop is CASSRTGSNADTQYF. The DNA for the CDR3 is TGTGCCAGCAGCCGGACAGGGTCGAACGCAGATACGCAGTATTTT. The entire variable domain, with the rest obtained from reference TRBV11-2 and TRBJ2-3, is as follows: EAGVAQSPRYKIIEKRQSVAFWCNPISGHATLYWYQQILGQGPKLLIQFQNNGVVDDSQLPKDRFSAERLKGVDSTLKIQPAKLEDSAVYLCASSRTGSNADTQYFGPGTRLTVL.

This rearrangement joins TRBV27 to TRBJ1-1; possible D gene TRBD1, 6 bases. From germline, CDR1 is MNHEY and CDR2 SMNVEV (reference sequence). The CDR3 extends over 13 amino acids. V lost 0 bases to trimming and J lost 7 bases, with 9 bases between them. CDR3 residues: CASSLSSGVEAFF. In DNA form, the CDR3 reads TGTGCCAGCAGTTTATCCTCAGGGGTTGAAGCTTTCTTT.

The chain combines TRBV2 with TRBJ2-7; tentatively, D is TRBD1 (5 bases). V was cut by 9 bases and J by 0 bases, with 15 bases left in between. This CDR3 comprises 14 residues. Germline V CDR1 and CDR2: SNHLY, FYNNEI. In DNA, the CDR3 is TGTGCCAGTCAGATACAGGACCACTCCTACGAGCAGTACTTC. Translated, it gives CASQIQDHSYEQYF.

The chain is built from TRBV7-2 and TRBJ1-2; D is possibly TRBD1 (6 bases). Per the germline V gene, CDR1 is SGHTA and CDR2 is FQGNSA. The CDR3 totals 15 residues. V gave up 0 bases and J gave up 4 bases, with 12 bases separating them. CDR3: CASSLAAGVGYGYTF. The CDR3 DNA reads as TGTGCCAGCAGCTTAGCCGCAGGGGTCGGCTATGGCTACACCTTC.

This sequence joins TRBV2 and TRBJ2-1, with TRBD2 matching 13 bases. V gave up 6 bases and J gave up 9 bases; unmatched junction bases: 11. The CDR3 length is 16 residues. Germline V CDR1 and CDR2: SNHLY, FYNNEI. The chain's CDR3 is CASSSTGTSGTGEQFF. The CDR3 DNA is TGTGCCAGCAGCTCTACCGGGACTAGCGGGACGGGTGAGCAGTTCTTC.

This clone has just a few counts. The V call is TRBV6-5, the J call TRBJ1-2; D is perhaps TRBD1 (5 bases). Per the germline V gene, CDR1 is MNHEY and CDR2 is SVGAGI. CDR3 length: 14 residues. Trimming stripped 0 bases from V and 8 bases from J, with 13 bases between. DNA for the CDR3: TGTGCCAGCAGTTACTCCGGACCCAAGGGGGGCTACACCTTC. It yields the protein CASSYSGPKGGYTF.

The chain combines TRBV19 with TRBJ1-1; 9 positions match TRBD1. The CDR3 totals 16 residues. V lost 3 bases to trimming and J lost 3 bases; unmatched junction nucleotides: 8. CDR1 is LNHDA and CDR2 is SQIVND in the germline V gene (reference sequence). CDR3 amino acids: CASSIRQDRGYTEAFF. The CDR3 DNA reads as TGTGCCAGTAGTATTCGCCAGGACAGGGGTTACACTGAAGCTTTCTTT. The variable domain in full, with the rest retrieved from reference TRBV19 and TRBJ1-1, is DGGITQSPKYLFRKEGQNVTLSCEQNLNHDAMYWYRQDPGQGLRLIYYSQIVNDFQKGDIAEGYSVSREKKESFPLTVTSAQKNPTAFYLCASSIRQDRGYTEAFFGQGTRLTVV.

The V call is TRBV5-4, the J call TRBJ2-1; tentative D call: TRBD1 (5 bases). The V gene's germline CDR1 is SGHNT and CDR2 YYREEE (reference sequence). This CDR3 is 15 amino acids long. The germline V and J ends were trimmed by 4 bases and 6 bases, with 17 bases remaining between them. CDR3: CASSPDSFTPNEQFF. For the CDR3, the DNA is TGTGCCAGCAGCCCAGACAGTTTTACGCCCAATGAGCAGTTCTTC.